This T cell receptor (beta chain) was captured in a study of blood T cell repertoires in COVID-19. Study details: Specimens from acute and convalescent COVID-19 originated in the United States, Italy and Spain.

J was trimmed by 7 bases and V by 4 bases; bases with no gene match: 6. The CDR3 length is 15 residues. In germline, CDR1 is MDHEN, CDR2 SYDVKM. Per the authors' pipeline: Using reference gene primer amplification, nucleated cell counts were estimated. The method was immunoSEQ multiplex PCR; TCRdb's version includes in-frame clones alone and lacks a portion of them. V and J calls and clone size come straight from that table; D and trimming were deduced from the DNA. The sample holds a few hundred thousand clones, roughly 89% seen once. This TCR came from a man in his 60s who had recovered from COVID-19. Sequenced: peripheral blood. This chain connects TRBV28 to TRBJ1-6; 8 bases align to TRBD1. The CDR3 reads CASSWTGRGNSPLHF. The DNA for the CDR3 is TGTGCCAGCAGTTGGACAGGGAGGGGGAATTCACCCCTCCACTTT.